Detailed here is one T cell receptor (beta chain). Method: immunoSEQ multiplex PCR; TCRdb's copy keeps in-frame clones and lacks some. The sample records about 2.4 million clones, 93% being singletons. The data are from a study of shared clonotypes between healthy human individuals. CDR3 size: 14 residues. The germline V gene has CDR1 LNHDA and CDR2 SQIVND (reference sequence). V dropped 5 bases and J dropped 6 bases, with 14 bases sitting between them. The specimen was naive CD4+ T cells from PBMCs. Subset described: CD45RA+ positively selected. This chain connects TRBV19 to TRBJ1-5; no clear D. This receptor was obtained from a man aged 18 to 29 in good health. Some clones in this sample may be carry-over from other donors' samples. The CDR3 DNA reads TGTGCCAGTAGTCTTTACCAGGTCGGTCAGCCCCAGCATTTT. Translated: CASSLYQVGQPQHF.